A single sample is the source of the 29 T cell receptor beta chains below, sequenced in a study of blood T cell repertoires in COVID-19. Libraries were prepared by immunoSEQ multiplex PCR; TCRdb keeps only in-frame clonotypes and omits some of them. This sample has 150,000 to 200,000 clones, with 70% to 80% found just once. The sample was peripheral blood. These receptor sequences come from a woman aged 40 to 50 with COVID-19, enrolled during active disease.

Only one count was recorded for this clone. The chain joins TRBV7-9 to TRBJ2-7; a possible D gene is TRBD1 (6 bases). This CDR3 has 12 amino acids. Trimming stripped 5 bases from V and 6 bases from J, with 11 bases between. The germline V gene encodes CDR1 SEHNR and CDR2 FQNEAQ (reference sequence). CDR3 bases: TGTGCCAGCAGCACGACAGGAACCGAGCAGTACTTC. Residues: CASSTTGTEQYF.

J is TRBJ2-7 and V is TRBV5-1; TRBD2 matches 10 bases. Trimming cost V 0 bases and J 3 bases; bases outside gene matches: 6. The CDR3 contains 16 residues. Germline loops: CDR1 SGHRS, CDR2 YFSETQ. The CDR3 sequence is CASSLARASGSYEQYF. The CDR3 bases are TGCGCCAGCAGCTTGGCCAGGGCTAGCGGGAGCTACGAGCAGTACTTC.

V gene TRBV19 combines with J gene TRBJ2-2; tentative D call: TRBD2 (5 bases). This CDR3 region has 13 residues. V lost 6 bases to trimming and J lost 2 bases, with 7 bases between them. Germline V gene data show CDR1 as LNHDA and CDR2 as SQIVND (reference sequence). The CDR3 DNA reads as TGTGCCAGTAGCTCTAGCAACACCGGGGAGCTGTTTTTT. Protein: CASSSSNTGELFF. The complete variable domain, with remaining parts taken from reference TRBV19 and TRBJ2-2, reads DGGITQSPKYLFRKEGQNVTLSCEQNLNHDAMYWYRQDPGQGLRLIYYSQIVNDFQKGDIAEGYSVSREKKESFPLTVTSAQKNPTAFYLCASSSSNTGELFFGEGSRLTVL.

Only a few counts were recorded for this clone. DNA of the CDR3: TGTGCCAGCAGAGCCAATACAGGGGCGAGTTTTGATGGCTACACCTTC. It encodes CASRANTGASFDGYTF. The chain joins TRBV11-2 to TRBJ1-2, with 7 bases lining up with TRBD1. This CDR3 comprises 16 residues. The germline gives CDR1 SGHAT, CDR2 FQNNGV. The junction had 16 bases not matched to a gene; V was cut back by 6 bases and J by 6 bases.

The chain combines TRBV10-3 with TRBJ1-1; D is uncertain. CDR1 is ENHRY, CDR2 SYGVKD, per germline. The ends were cut back, 7 bases at V and 1 base at J, with 13 bases in the middle. The CDR3 extends over 14 amino acids. CDR3 in amino acids: CAITKDTRNTEAFF. The DNA for the CDR3 is TGTGCCATCACGAAAGACACAAGGAACACTGAAGCTTTCTTT.

J is TRBJ2-7 and V is TRBV2; the D is unclear. Trimming cost V 8 bases and J 3 bases, with 17 bases left between them. The length of the CDR3 is 14 residues. Germline assignment: CDR1 SNHLY and CDR2 FYNNEI. The CDR3 here is CASDSSTLSYEQYF. CDR3 nucleotide sequence: TGTGCCAGCGATAGCTCTACTCTAAGCTACGAGCAGTACTTC.

V usage is TRBV27 and J usage is TRBJ2-6; D might be TRBD2 (5 bases). The CDR3 has 17 residues. Germline V gene lookup returns CDR1 MNHEY and CDR2 SMNVEV (reference sequence). The V end was cut by 5 bases, the J end by 5 bases, with 19 bases between. The CDR3, as DNA: TGTGCCAGCAGTCACCCCCCGGCGGGTCGGAGGGCCAACGTCCTGACTTTC. The encoded protein is CASSHPPAGRRANVLTF.

The chain employs TRBV12-5 and TRBJ2-5; a weak D match, TRBD2 (6 bases). The CDR3 spans 13 residues. CDR1 and CDR2 (germline): LGHNT, FRNRAP. Between the trimmed V and J ends, which lost 6 bases and 5 bases, there was a span of 13 bases. CDR3 residues: CASGPGSGETQYF. The CDR3 bases are TGTGCTAGTGGCCCCGGGAGCGGGGAGACCCAGTACTTC.

In DNA, the CDR3 is TGTGCCAGCAGTGATTGGGGACAGGGGGCCGTGAAGAATGAGCAGTTCTTC. Its protein product is CASSDWGQGAVKNEQFF. The chain links TRBV2 to TRBJ2-1; 12 positions agree with TRBD1. V shed 3 bases, J shed 7 bases, and the junction held 10 bases outside the gene matches. CDR3 length: 17 amino acids. Per the germline V gene, CDR1 is SNHLY and CDR2 is FYNNEI. The full variable domain, in which reference TRBV2 and TRBJ2-1 provide the parts outside the CDR3, is EPEVTQTPSHQVTQMGQEVILRCVPISNHLYFYWYRQILGQKVEFLVSFYNNEISEKSEIFDDQFSVERPDGSNFTLKIRSTKLEDSAMYFCASSDWGQGAVKNEQFFGPGTRLTVL.

V gene TRBV4-2 combines with J gene TRBJ1-1, with 10 nucleotides matching TRBD1. CDR3 length equals 15 residues. CDR1 is LGHNA, CDR2 YNFKEQ, per germline. Trimming took 2 bases from V and 4 from J; bases not matched to a gene: 4. CDR3 protein: CASSQPGQGFTEAFF. DNA for the CDR3: TGTGCCAGCAGCCAACCGGGACAGGGGTTCACTGAAGCTTTCTTT.

The chain links TRBV18 to TRBJ2-7, with a weak D call TRBD1 (5 bases). V was clipped by 0 bases and J by 0 bases, with 9 bases between them. The CDR3 is 15 residues long. Germline loops: CDR1 KGHSH, CDR2 LQKENI. CDR3 in DNA: TGTGCCAGCTCACCACCGGGGCGGTACTCCTACGAGCAGTACTTC. It yields the protein CASSPPGRYSYEQYF.

The CDR3 nucleotides are TGTGCCAGCAGCGTGTCTAGCGGGGGGCTTCAGTATTTT. Its translation is CASSVSSGGLQYF. The chain is built from TRBV7-3 and TRBJ2-3, with 11 bases fitting TRBD2. In germline, CDR1 is SGHTA, CDR2 FQGTGA. The CDR3 consists of 13 residues. V lost 5 bases to trimming and J lost 12 bases; unmatched junction nucleotides: 7.

J is TRBJ2-1 and V is TRBV5-5; 7 bases map to TRBD2. CDR1 is SGHKS, CDR2 YYEKEE, per germline (reference sequence). The CDR3 runs 15 residues. The J segment lost 5 bases and the V segment lost 2 bases, leaving 7 bases of the junction unmatched. The CDR3 DNA sequence: TGTGCCAGCAGCTTAAGCCTAGCGGTAAACAATGAGCAGTTCTTC. Translating gives CASSLSLAVNNEQFF.

V gene TRBV19 combines with J gene TRBJ1-2; D gene unclear. This CDR3 has 11 amino acids. With 4 bases removed from V and 3 bases from J, the gap between germline ends came to 3 bases. Germline CDR1 is LNHDA and CDR2 is SQIVND (reference sequence). The CDR3 here is CASSSDYGYTF. The DNA of the CDR3 is TGTGCCAGTAGTAGCGACTATGGCTACACCTTC.

V is TRBV5-1 and J is TRBJ2-7, with TRBD1 as a possible D gene (6 bases). The germline gives CDR1 SGHRS, CDR2 YFSETQ. The V gene lost 4 bases and the J gene lost 1 base, with 15 bases spanning the gap. The CDR3 length is 15 residues. This CDR3 is CASSPNPGQSYEQYF. CDR3 DNA: TGCGCCAGCAGCCCCAACCCGGGACAATCCTACGAGCAGTACTTC.

The chain links TRBV9 to TRBJ2-7, with 8 bases lining up with TRBD1. Per the germline V gene, CDR1 is SGDLS and CDR2 is YYNGEE. The V segment lost 1 base and the J segment 0 bases; nucleotides outside the gene matches: 3. This CDR3 comprises 15 residues. This CDR3 is CASSVTTGDSYEQYF. The DNA of the CDR3 is TGTGCCAGCAGCGTAACGACAGGGGACTCCTACGAGCAGTACTTC.

The chain employs TRBV19 and TRBJ2-3; no firm D call. CDR3 size: 15 residues. The germline V gene has CDR1 LNHDA and CDR2 SQIVND (reference sequence). Trimming removed 7 bases from V and 0 bases from J, with 14 bases in between. CDR3 sequence reads: CASMGGTASTDTQYF. In nucleotides, the CDR3 is TGTGCCAGTATGGGTGGAACAGCAAGCACAGATACGCAGTATTTT.

This rearrangement joins TRBV4-2 to TRBJ1-6; maybe TRBD1 (6 bases). V was pared by 7 bases and J by 7 bases, with 17 bases between. CDR1 and CDR2 (germline): LGHNA, YNFKEQ. This CDR3 contains 15 residues. CDR3 bases: TGTGCCAGCAAGGGGGGGACTATCGGGAATTCACCCCTCCACTTT. Translated: CASKGGTIGNSPLHF.

V usage is TRBV9 and J usage is TRBJ2-1; 11 bases map to TRBD2. Germline lookup yields CDR1 SGDLS and CDR2 YYNGEE. The V segment lost 0 bases and the J segment 3 bases; nucleotides outside the gene matches: 2. CDR3 size: 16 residues. CDR3 loop: CASSVVAGGSYNEQFF. In DNA, the CDR3 is TGTGCCAGCAGCGTAGTAGCGGGGGGGAGCTACAATGAGCAGTTCTTC.

The chain links TRBV5-4 to TRBJ1-1; D not resolved. V lost 0 bases and J lost 8, with 8 bases in between. CDR3 length: 12 residues. The germline V gene encodes CDR1 SGHNT and CDR2 YYREEE (reference sequence). Here the CDR3 reads CASSLGLAEAFF. The DNA of the CDR3 is TGTGCCAGCAGCTTGGGACTAGCGGAAGCTTTCTTT.

The V and J genes are TRBV2 and TRBJ1-1; 7 positions match TRBD1. Germline CDR1 SNHLY, CDR2 FYNNEI. This CDR3 is 14 amino acids long. V dropped 7 bases and J dropped 4; count of bases not matched to a gene: 9. In nucleotides, the CDR3 is TGTGCCAGCAACTACCAACAGGGGAGCACTGAAGCTTTCTTT. This sequence encodes CASNYQQGSTEAFF.

The rearrangement links TRBV7-9 to TRBJ1-2; possibly TRBD1 for D (6 bases). With 0 bases removed from V and 13 bases from J, the gap between germline ends came to 15 bases. The CDR3 sequence is 13 residues long. The V gene's germline CDR1 is SEHNR and CDR2 FQNEAQ (reference sequence). CDR3 DNA: TGTGCCAGCAGCTTAGCTGGGGGCGAGGTGGGCACCTTC. It encodes CASSLAGGEVGTF.

The rearrangement links TRBV30 to TRBJ1-2, with a weak D call TRBD1 (6 bases). This CDR3 spans 14 amino acids. Per germline, CDR1 GTSNPN and CDR2 SVGIG (reference sequence). V was clipped by 2 bases and J by 8 bases, with 18 bases between them. The CDR3 reads CAWSRGGGALGYTF. DNA for the CDR3: TGTGCCTGGAGTCGAGGAGGGGGGGCCTTGGGCTACACCTTC.

In its sample, this clone was seen once. The chain links TRBV5-4 to TRBJ1-2; D gene unclear. Germline V lookup: CDR1 SGHNT, CDR2 YYREEE (reference sequence). The V and J ends lost 3 bases and 6 bases respectively, with 15 bases between them. The CDR3 extends over 14 amino acids. The CDR3 spells CASSSTAGGDGYTF. The CDR3 coding sequence is TGTGCCAGCAGCTCAACTGCAGGAGGTGATGGCTACACCTTC.

This sequence joins TRBV24-1 and TRBJ1-4; 7 bases fit TRBD1. The CDR3 covers 16 residues. Germline CDR1 reads KGHDR; CDR2 reads SFDVKD. The V gene end was trimmed by 2 bases and the J gene end by 7 bases; junction bases not matched to a gene: 9. The CDR3 DNA follows: TGTGCCACCAGTGATTCCGACAGGGCAGTATCTGAAAAACTGTTTTTT. Protein sequence: CATSDSDRAVSEKLFF.

The chain has TRBV5-1 and TRBJ2-1; TRBD2 matches at 10 bases. The V gene end was trimmed by 3 bases and the J gene end by 6 bases; junction bases not matched to a gene: 6. Germline V lookup: CDR1 SGHRS, CDR2 YFSETQ. There are 15 residues in the CDR3. CDR3 sequence reads: CASSSHSGGVNEQFF. In DNA form, the CDR3 reads TGCGCCAGCAGCTCGCACAGCGGGGGGGTCAATGAGCAGTTCTTC.

The rearrangement uses TRBV5-6 and TRBJ2-7; possible D gene TRBD2, 5 bases. This CDR3 is built from 14 residues. V lost 5 bases to trimming and J lost 3 bases, with 15 bases between them. The V gene's germline CDR1 is SGHDT and CDR2 YYEEEE. CDR3 sequence (DNA): TGTGCCAGCAGTCATCCCAGCGGAGGCTACGAGCAGTACTTC. This sequence encodes CASSHPSGGYEQYF.

This chain links TRBV6-2 or TRBV6-3 with TRBJ2-3; TRBD2 aligns across 8 bases. The CDR3 is 14 amino acids. Germline trimming cut 4 bases from V and 5 bases from J; bases unmatched to any gene: 5. Germline V gives CDR1 MNHEY, CDR2 SVGEGT. Here the CDR3 reads CASSFQRGLDTQYF. CDR3 in DNA: TGTGCCAGCAGTTTCCAGCGGGGGCTAGATACGCAGTATTTT.

The CDR3 DNA reads TGTGCCAGCAGCCAGGGTAGCCGGAATGAAAAACTGTTTTTT. Translating it yields CASSQGSRNEKLFF. This chain connects TRBV4-2 to TRBJ1-4; D is uncertain. Germline CDR1 LGHNA, CDR2 YNFKEQ. Trimming pared 3 bases from V and 5 bases from J, leaving 10 bases between. The CDR3 covers 14 residues.